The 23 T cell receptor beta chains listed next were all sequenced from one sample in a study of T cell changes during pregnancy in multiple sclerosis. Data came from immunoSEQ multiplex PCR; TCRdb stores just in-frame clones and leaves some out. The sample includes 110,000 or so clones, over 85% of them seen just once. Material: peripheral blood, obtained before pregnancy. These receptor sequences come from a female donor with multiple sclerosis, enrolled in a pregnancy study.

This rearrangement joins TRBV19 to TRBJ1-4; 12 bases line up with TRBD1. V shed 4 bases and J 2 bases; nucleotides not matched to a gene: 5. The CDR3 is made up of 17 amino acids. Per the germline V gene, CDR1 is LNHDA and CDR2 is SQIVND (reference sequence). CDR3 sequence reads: CASSNPGQGATNEKLFF. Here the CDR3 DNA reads TGTGCCAGTAGTAATCCGGGACAGGGGGCCACTAATGAAAAACTGTTTTTT. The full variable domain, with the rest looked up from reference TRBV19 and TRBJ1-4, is DGGITQSPKYLFRKEGQNVTLSCEQNLNHDAMYWYRQDPGQGLRLIYYSQIVNDFQKGDIAEGYSVSREKKESFPLTVTSAQKNPTAFYLCASSNPGQGATNEKLFFGSGTQLSVL.

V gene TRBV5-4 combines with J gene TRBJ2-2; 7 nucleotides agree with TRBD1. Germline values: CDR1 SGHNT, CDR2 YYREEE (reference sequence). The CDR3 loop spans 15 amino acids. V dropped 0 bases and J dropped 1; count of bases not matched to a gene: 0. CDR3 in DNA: TGTGCCAGCAGCTTGGACAGGGGGAACACCGGGGAGCTGTTTTTT. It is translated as CASSLDRGNTGELFF.

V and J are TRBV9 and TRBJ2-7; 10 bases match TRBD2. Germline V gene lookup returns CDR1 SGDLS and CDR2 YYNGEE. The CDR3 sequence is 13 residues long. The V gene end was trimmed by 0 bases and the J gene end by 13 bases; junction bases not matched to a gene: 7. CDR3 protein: CASSVDERGGIYF. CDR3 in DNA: TGTGCCAGCAGCGTAGATGAGCGGGGGGGCATCTACTTC.

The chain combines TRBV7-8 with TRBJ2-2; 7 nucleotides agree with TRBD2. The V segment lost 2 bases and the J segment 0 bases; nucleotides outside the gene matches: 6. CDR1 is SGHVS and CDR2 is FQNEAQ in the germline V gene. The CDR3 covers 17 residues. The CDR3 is CASSLIFGLANTGELFF. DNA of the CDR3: TGTGCCAGCAGCTTAATTTTCGGACTAGCGAACACCGGGGAGCTGTTTTTT.

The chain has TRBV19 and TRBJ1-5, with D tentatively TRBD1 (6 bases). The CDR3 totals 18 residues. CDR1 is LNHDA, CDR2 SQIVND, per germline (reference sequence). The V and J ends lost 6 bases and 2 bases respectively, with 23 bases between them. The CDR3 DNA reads TGTGCCAGTAGAGAAGAGACAGGAGTTTGGTTGGGCAATCAGCCCCAGCATTTT. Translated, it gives CASREETGVWLGNQPQHF.

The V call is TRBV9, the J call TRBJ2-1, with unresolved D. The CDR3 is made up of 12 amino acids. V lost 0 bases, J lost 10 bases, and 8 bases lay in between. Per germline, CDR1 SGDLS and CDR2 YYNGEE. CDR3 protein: CASSVGLGEQFF. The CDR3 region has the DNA TGTGCCAGCAGCGTAGGACTTGGGGAGCAGTTCTTC. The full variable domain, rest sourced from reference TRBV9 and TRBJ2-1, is DSGVTQTPKHLITATGQRVTLRCSPRSGDLSVYWYQQSLDQGLQFLIQYYNGEERAKGNILERFSAQQFPDLHSELNLSSLELGDSALYFCASSVGLGEQFFGPGTRLTVL.

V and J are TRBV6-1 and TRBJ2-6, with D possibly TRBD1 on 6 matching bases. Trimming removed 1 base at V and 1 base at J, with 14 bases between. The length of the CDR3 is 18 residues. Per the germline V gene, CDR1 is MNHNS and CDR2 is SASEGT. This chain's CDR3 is CASSEGGTPVSGANVLTF. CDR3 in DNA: TGTGCCAGCAGTGAAGGAGGGACACCCGTATCTGGGGCCAACGTCCTGACTTTC.

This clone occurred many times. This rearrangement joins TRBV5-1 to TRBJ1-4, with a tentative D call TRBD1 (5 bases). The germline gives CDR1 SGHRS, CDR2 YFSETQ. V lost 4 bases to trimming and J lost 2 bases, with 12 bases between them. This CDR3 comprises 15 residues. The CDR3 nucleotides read TGCGCCAGCAGCCCCACAGGTTCCACTAATGAAAAACTGTTTTTT. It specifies CASSPTGSTNEKLFF.

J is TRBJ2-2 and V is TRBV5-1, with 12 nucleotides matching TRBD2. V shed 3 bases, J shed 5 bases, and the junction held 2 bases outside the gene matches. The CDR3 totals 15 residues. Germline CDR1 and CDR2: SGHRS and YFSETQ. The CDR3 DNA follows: TGCGCCAGCAGCTGGACTAGCGGGGTTACCGGGGAGCTGTTTTTT. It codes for CASSWTSGVTGELFF.

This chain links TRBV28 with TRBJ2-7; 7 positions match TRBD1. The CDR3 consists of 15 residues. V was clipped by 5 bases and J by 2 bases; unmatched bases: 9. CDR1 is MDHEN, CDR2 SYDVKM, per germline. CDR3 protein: CASSAQNRGPYEQYF. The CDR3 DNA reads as TGTGCCAGCAGTGCTCAAAACAGGGGACCCTACGAGCAGTACTTC.

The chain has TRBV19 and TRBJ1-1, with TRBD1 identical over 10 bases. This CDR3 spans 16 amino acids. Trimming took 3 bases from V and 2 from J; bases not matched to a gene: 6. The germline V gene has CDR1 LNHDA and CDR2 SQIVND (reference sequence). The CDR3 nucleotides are TGTGCCAGTAGTATTTCGGGGACAGGGGTAAACACTGAAGCTTTCTTT. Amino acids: CASSISGTGVNTEAFF.

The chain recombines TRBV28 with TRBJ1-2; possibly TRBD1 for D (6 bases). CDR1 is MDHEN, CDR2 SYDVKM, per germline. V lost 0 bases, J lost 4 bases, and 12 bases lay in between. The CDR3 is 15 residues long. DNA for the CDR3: TGTGCCAGCAGTTTATGGGACAGAGGGTTCTATGGCTACACCTTC. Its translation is CASSLWDRGFYGYTF.

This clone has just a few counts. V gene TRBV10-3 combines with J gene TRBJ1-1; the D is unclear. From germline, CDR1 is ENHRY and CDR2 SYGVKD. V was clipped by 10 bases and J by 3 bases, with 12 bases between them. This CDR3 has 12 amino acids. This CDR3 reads CATRVEHTEAFF. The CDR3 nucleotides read TGTGCCACACGCGTGGAGCACACTGAAGCTTTCTTT.

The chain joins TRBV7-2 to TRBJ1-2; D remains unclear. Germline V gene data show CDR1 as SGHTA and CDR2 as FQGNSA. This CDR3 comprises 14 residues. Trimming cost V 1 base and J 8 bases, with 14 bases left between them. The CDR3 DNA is TGTGCCAGCAGCTTAGATCTCGGGTTATTAGGCTACACCTTC. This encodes CASSLDLGLLGYTF.

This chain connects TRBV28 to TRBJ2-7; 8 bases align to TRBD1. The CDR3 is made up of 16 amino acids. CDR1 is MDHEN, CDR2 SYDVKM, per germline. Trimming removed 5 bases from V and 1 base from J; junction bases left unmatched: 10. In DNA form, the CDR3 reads TGTGCCAGCAGTACACTATCGACAGGGGCGTCCTACGAGCAGTACTTC. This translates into CASSTLSTGASYEQYF.

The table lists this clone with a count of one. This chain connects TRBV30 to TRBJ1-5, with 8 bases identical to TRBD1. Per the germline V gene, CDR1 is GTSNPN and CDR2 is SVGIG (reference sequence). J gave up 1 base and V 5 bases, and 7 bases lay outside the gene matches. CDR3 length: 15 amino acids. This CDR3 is CAWDGGQVSNQPQHF. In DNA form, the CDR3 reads TGTGCCTGGGACGGGGGACAGGTGAGCAATCAGCCCCAGCATTTT.

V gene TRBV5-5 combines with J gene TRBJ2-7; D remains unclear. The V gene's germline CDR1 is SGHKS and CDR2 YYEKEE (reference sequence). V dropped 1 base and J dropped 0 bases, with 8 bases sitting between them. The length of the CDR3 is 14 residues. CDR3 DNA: TGTGCCAGCAGCTTGACGTGGAGCTCCTACGAGCAGTACTTC. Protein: CASSLTWSSYEQYF.

The CDR3 region has the DNA TGTGCCAGTAGTATCGGGGGTACCCACTCTGGAAACACCATATATTTT. Protein sequence: CASSIGGTHSGNTIYF. V gene TRBV19 combines with J gene TRBJ1-3, with TRBD1 as a possible D gene (5 bases). The CDR3 extends over 16 amino acids. Deletions cut 3 bases from V and 0 bases from J, with 12 bases between. Germline CDR1 is LNHDA and CDR2 is SQIVND (reference sequence).

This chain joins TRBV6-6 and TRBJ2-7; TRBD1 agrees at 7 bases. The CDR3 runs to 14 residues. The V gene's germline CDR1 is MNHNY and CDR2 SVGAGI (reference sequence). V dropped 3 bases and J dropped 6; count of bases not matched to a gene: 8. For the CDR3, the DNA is TGTGCCAGCAGTTATAAACAGGGGATTGGCGAGCAGTACTTC. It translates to CASSYKQGIGEQYF.

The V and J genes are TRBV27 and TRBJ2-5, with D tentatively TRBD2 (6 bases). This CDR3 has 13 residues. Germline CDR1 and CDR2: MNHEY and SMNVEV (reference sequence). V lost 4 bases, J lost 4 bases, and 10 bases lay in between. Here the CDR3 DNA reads TGTGCCAGCAGTTCCCTGGGGGGAGAGACCCAGTACTTC. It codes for CASSSLGGETQYF.

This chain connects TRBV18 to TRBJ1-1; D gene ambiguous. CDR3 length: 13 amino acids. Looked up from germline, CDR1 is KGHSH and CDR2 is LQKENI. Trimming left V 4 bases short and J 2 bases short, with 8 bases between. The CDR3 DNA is TGTGCCAGCTCACAACAGTATAACACTGAAGCTTTCTTT. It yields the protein CASSQQYNTEAFF.

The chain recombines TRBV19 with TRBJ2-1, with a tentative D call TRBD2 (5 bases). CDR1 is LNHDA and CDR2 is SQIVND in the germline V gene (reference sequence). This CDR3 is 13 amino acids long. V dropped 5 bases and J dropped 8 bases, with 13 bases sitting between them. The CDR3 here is CASSSYLGDEQFF. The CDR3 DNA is TGTGCCAGTAGTTCCTACCTGGGAGATGAGCAGTTCTTC. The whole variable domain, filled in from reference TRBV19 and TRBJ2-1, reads DGGITQSPKYLFRKEGQNVTLSCEQNLNHDAMYWYRQDPGQGLRLIYYSQIVNDFQKGDIAEGYSVSREKKESFPLTVTSAQKNPTAFYLCASSSYLGDEQFFGPGTRLTVL.

In DNA, the CDR3 is TGTGCCAGCAGCCCCAGACAGGGGGGGGGTGTTGAAGCTTTCTTT. This translates into CASSPRQGGGVEAFF. The chain recombines TRBV6-5 with TRBJ1-1; 9 bases map to TRBD1. Germline V lookup: CDR1 MNHEY, CDR2 SVGAGI. The V and J ends lost 6 bases and 7 bases, in that order; junction bases with no gene match: 12. The length of the CDR3 is 15 residues.